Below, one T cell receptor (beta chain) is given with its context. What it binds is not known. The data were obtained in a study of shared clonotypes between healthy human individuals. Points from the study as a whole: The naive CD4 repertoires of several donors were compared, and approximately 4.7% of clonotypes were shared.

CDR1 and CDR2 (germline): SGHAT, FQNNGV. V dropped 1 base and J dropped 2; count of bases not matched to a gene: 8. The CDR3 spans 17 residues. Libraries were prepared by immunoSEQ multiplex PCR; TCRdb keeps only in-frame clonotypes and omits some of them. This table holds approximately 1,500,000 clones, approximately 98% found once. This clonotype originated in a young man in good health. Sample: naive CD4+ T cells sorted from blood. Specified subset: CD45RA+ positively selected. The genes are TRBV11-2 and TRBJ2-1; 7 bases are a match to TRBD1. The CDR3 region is CASSLVPDRVTYNEQFF. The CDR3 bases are TGTGCCAGCAGCTTAGTACCCGACAGGGTAACCTACAATGAGCAGTTCTTC.